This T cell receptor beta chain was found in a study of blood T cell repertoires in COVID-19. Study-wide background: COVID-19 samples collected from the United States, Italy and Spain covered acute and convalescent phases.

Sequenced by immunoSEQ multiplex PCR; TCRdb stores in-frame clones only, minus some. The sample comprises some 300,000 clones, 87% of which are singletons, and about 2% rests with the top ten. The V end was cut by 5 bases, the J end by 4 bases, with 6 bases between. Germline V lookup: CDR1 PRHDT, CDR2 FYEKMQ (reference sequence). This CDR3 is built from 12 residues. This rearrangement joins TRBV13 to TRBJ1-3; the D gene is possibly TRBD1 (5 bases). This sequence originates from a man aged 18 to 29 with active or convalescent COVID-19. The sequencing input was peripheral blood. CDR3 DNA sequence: TGTGCCAGCAGCCGGGGGGGAAACACCATATATTTT. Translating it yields CASSRGGNTIYF.